Sequencing of this T cell receptor (beta chain) was carried out in a study of molecular identifiers for immune sequencing clone quantification. Study-wide findings and caveats: Clones that had above 20 RNA copies took up over 99% of effector molecules but under 1% in naive cells.

Input for naive CD8 libraries was about 18,000 to 1,100,000 sorted cells; the RNA fraction used was 10%, 30% or 50%. Sorted naive CD8 T cells were those defined as CD8+CD4-CCR7+CD45RA+. Previously described methods and listed TCR primers were used for bulk TCR libraries. TCRdb called the PCR reads again in MiXCR, with one record for every CDR3 protein. The profile covers about 500,000 distinct CDR3 sequences, with around 21% appearing a single time and about 0.8% taken by the ten largest. The germline CDR1 and CDR2 sequences are MGHDK and SYGVNS. The V segment lost 8 bases and the J segment 6 bases; nucleotides outside the gene matches: 9. This CDR3 has 15 amino acids. This clonotype was detected a few times. Its antigen is currently unknown.

Sample: naive CD8+ T cells from blood, with Jurkat cell RNA spiked in. Subset reported: FACS-sorted CD8+CD4-CCR7+CD45RA+ naive T cells. The receptor's source is a human donor in good health. Some libraries in this study had Jurkat cell RNA spiked in. V is TRBV25-1 and J is TRBJ2-1; 11 nucleotides agree with TRBD1. The CDR3, as DNA: TGTGCCAGCCTAAGGGGGGACAGGGGGGGCAATGAGCAGTTCTTC. This codes for CASLRGDRGGNEQFF.